This entry describes one T cell receptor beta chain. The CDR3 runs 16 residues. In germline, CDR1 is WSHSY, CDR2 SAAADI. V was trimmed by 0 bases and J by 4 bases, leaving 14 bases between them. This record comes from a study of blood T cell repertoires in COVID-19. Measured with immunoSEQ multiplex PCR; TCRdb has only the in-frame clones, and not every one. This sample carries 26,000 or so clones, around 87% of them seen once, and the ten largest clones take 5% to 6%. The chain joins TRBV10-2 to TRBJ2-3, with a possible D match to TRBD2 (6 bases). The sample was peripheral blood. The sequence was obtained from a man aged 55 to 70 with active COVID-19. The CDR3 DNA follows: TGCGCCAGCAGTGAGTCGCGCATCGGGGGTGCAGATACGCAGTATTTT. As protein: CASSESRIGGADTQYF.